This T cell receptor beta chain is drawn from a study of blood T cells in healthy people across ages. A second PCR of about 6 to 12 cycles used a sample-barcoded 5' primer and a J-beta primer mix. TCRdb itself ran the 5' RACE reads through MiXCR, one entry per CDR3 protein. The table shows hundreds of thousands of distinct CDR3 sequences, with roughly 25% occurring only once. This CDR3 comprises 16 residues. Trimming stripped 3 bases from V and 7 bases from J, with 19 bases between. The germline V gene encodes CDR1 MGHRA and CDR2 YSYEKL. The sample was also linked to a second study, of T cells of mothers and their children. This second study says: None of the identified T cell clones proved to be persistent microchimeric clones.

This sequence was found in a boy younger than 18 in good health. Sequencing was done on a sample of blood. The rearrangement uses TRBV4-1 and TRBJ2-1; D may be TRBD1 or TRBD2 (5 bases each). CDR3 region: CASSHATGTQKNEQFF. Here the CDR3 DNA reads TGCGCCAGCAGCCATGCAACCGGGACCCAGAAAAATGAGCAGTTCTTC.